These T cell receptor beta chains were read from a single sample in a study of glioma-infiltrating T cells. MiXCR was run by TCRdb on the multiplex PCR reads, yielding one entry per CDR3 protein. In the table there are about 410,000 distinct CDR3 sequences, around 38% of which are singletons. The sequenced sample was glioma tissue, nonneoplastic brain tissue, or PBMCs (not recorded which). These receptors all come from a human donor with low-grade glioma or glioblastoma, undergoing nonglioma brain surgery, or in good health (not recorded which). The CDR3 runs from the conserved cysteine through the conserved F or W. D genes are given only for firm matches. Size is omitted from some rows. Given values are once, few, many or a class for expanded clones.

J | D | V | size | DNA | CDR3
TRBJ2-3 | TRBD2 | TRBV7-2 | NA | TGTGCCAGCAGCTTATGGTTTCTAGCGGGCACAGATACGCAGTATTTT | CASSLWFLAGTDTQYF
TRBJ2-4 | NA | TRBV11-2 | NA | TGTGCCAGCAGCCGTATATTAGCCAAAAACATTCAGTACTTC | CASSRILAKNIQYF
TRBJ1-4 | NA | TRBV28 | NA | TGTGCCAGCAGTTTAGGGGTAACTAATGAAAAACTGTTTTTT | CASSLGVTNEKLFF
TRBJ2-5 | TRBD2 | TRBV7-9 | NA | TGTGCCAGCACCCGATACTTTCGGGAGGACGGGACCCAGTACTTC | CASTRYFREDGTQYF
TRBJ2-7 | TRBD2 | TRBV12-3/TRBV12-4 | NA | TGTGCCAGCAGTTCCTGGACTAGGCTCTCCTACGAGCAGTACTTC | CASSSWTRLSYEQYF
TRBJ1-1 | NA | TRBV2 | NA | TGTGCCAGCCTGCAGGAAATGAACACTGAAGCTTTCTTT | CASLQEMNTEAFF
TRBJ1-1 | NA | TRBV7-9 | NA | TGTGCCAGCAGCGTCAGGGCCACTGAAGCTTTCTTT | CASSVRATEAFF
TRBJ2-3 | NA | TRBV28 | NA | TGTGCCAGCATGCAGGGACCTAGCGCAGATACGCAGTATTTT | CASMQGPSADTQYF
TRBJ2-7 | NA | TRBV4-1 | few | TGCGCCAGCAGCCAAGAGTGGTACACCTACGAGCAGTACTTC | CASSQEWYTYEQYF
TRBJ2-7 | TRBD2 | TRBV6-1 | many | TGTGCCAGCTCGACTAGCGGAGCCTACGAGCAGTACTTC | CASSTSGAYEQYF
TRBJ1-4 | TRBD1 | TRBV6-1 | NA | TGTGCCAGCAGTCCGCCCGGGACAGGGGGTGAAAAACTGTTTTTT | CASSPPGTGGEKLFF
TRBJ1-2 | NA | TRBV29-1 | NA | TGCAGCGTTAAAGACCCGCGTAACTATGGCTACACCTTC | CSVKDPRNYGYTF
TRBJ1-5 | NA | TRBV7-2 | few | TGTGCCAGCAGCCGTGAGTGGCAGAGCAATCAGCCCCAGCATTTT | CASSREWQSNQPQHF
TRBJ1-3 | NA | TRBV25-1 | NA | TGTGCCACAGGTCGGGCTGGAAACACCATATATTTT | CATGRAGNTIYF
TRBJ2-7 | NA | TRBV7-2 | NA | TGTGCCGGGGCACCGCAGTGGGGCTACGAGCAGTACTTC | CAGAPQWGYEQYF
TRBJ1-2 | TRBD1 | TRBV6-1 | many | TGTGCCAGCAGTTCCCAGGGGGGCAGCGCCTATGGCTACACCTTC | CASSSQGGSAYGYTF
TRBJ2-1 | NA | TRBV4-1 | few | TGTGCCAGCAGCCAAGAATACGAGCAGTTCTTC | CASSQEYEQFF
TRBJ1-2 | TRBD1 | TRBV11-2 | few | TGTGCCAGCAGCTTAGATCGGGCAGGGGGCGCAGATGGCTACACCTTC | CASSLDRAGGADGYTF
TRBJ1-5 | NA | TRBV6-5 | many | TGTGCCAGCAGTTACGCTATAAATCAGCCCCAGCATTTT | CASSYAINQPQHF
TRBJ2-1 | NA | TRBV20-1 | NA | TGCAGTGCTACAGTCTACGCCCACAATGAGCAGTTCTTC | CSATVYAHNEQFF
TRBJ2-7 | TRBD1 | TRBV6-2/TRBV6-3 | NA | TGTGCCAGCAGTTACGGACAGGGTACCGTCGTCTCCTACGAGCAGTACTTC | CASSYGQGTVVSYEQYF
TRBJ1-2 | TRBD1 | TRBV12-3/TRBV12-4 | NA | TGTGCCAGCAGTTCACCCAACAGGGGAGACTATGGCTACACCTTC | CASSSPNRGDYGYTF
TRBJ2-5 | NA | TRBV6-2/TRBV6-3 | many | TGTGCCAGCAGTTACTCGGACATACAAGAGACCCAGTACTTC | CASSYSDIQETQYF
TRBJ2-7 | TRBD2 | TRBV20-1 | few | TGCAGTGCTAGAGATGGGCCGACTAGCGGGTACGAGCAGTACTTC | CSARDGPTSGYEQYF
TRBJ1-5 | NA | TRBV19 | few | TGTGCCAGTAGTCTGCTATATACAGGGAATCAGCCCCAGCATTTT | CASSLLYTGNQPQHF
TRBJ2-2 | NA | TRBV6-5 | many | TGTGCCAGCAGTTACTCAACCGGGGAGCTGTTTTTT | CASSYSTGELFF
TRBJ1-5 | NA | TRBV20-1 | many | TGCAGTGCTGGGGGATCTGGGAAGCCCCAGCATTTT | CSAGGSGKPQHF
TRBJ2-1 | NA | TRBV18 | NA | TGTGCCAGCTCACCCGATAGCGGCTCCAACTCCTACGAGCAGTTCTTC | CASSPDSGSNSYEQFF
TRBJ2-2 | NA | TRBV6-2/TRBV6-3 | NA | TGTGCCAGCAGTTCGACAGTAACCGGGGAGCTGTTTTTT | CASSSTVTGELFF
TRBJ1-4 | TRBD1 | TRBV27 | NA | TGTGCCAGCAGTCCCCAGGGGGTTGAGGGAAAACTGTTTTTT | CASSPQGVEGKLFF
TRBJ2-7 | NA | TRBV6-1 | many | TGTGCCAGCTCGGCCTCTTCCTACGAGCAGTACTTC | CASSASSYEQYF
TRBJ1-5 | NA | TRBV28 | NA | TGTGCCAGCAGTTTCGCGAGGGCCAAGCATTTT | CASSFARAKHF
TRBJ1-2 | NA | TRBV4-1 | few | TGCGCCAGCAGCCTAGTCGACAGTTCGTATGGCTACACCTTC | CASSLVDSSYGYTF
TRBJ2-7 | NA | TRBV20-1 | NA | TGCAGCGTACAGACGGAAACCTACGGGCAGTACTTC | CSVQTETYGQYF
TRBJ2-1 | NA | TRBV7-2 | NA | TGTGCCAGCAGCTTGGGCAGGTTCTATGAGCAGTTCTTC | CASSLGRFYEQFF
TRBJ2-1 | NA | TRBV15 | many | TGTGCCACCAGTGAGTTAAATGAGCAGTTCTTC | CATSELNEQFF
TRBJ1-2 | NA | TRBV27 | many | TGTGCCAGCAGTTTGGCACAGTCGATGGGCTACACCTTC | CASSLAQSMGYTF
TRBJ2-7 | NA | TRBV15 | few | TGTGCCACCAGCAGCTCAGGGAGTACGATATTTGAGCAGTACTTC | CATSSSGSTIFEQYF
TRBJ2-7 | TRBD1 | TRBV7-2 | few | TGTGCCAGCAGCCCCCGGACAGGGCTCCGCTACGAGCAGTACTTC | CASSPRTGLRYEQYF
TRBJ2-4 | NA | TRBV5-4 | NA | TGTGCCAGCAGCTTTCAAGGCCAGGGGCAGAACATTCAGTACTTC | CASSFQGQGQNIQYF
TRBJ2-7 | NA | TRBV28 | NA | TGTGCCAGCAGTTCCAGCTGGAGCCCCTACGAGCAGTACTTC | CASSSSWSPYEQYF
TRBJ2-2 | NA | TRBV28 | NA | TGTGCCAGCAGTGAAATCGACAACACCGGGGAGCTGCTTTTC | CASSEIDNTGELLF
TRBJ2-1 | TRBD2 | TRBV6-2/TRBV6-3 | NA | TGTGCCAGCAGTTACTACCCCGGGACTAGCGGGAGGAGGTCGGAGCAGTTCTTC | CASSYYPGTSGRRSEQFF
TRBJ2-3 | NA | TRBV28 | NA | TGTGCCACCCTAGACACCCAGGGCACAGATACGCAGTATTTT | CATLDTQGTDTQYF
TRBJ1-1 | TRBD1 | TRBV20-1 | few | TGCAGTGCTCCCCCCAGGGGGTTGCTCGAAGCTTTCTTT | CSAPPRGLLEAFF
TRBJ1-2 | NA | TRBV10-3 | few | TGTGCCATCAGTGAGCAGGCTAACTATGGCTACACCTTC | CAISEQANYGYTF
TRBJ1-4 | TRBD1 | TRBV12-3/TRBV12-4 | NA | TGTGCCAGCAGTTCAGGGGGCTCGGATGAAAAACTGTTTTTT | CASSSGGSDEKLFF
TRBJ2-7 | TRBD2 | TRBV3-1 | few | TGTGCCAGCAGCCCCTCTAGCGGGAGGCCCTCCTACGAGCAGTACTTC | CASSPSSGRPSYEQYF
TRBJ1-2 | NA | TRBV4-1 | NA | TGCGCCAGCAGCCAAGAGCCGGGGGTTCTGGTCTATGGCTACACCTTC | CASSQEPGVLVYGYTF
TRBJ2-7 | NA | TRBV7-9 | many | TGTGCCAGCAGCTTAGGGAGAGAATCCTACGAGCAGTACTTC | CASSLGRESYEQYF
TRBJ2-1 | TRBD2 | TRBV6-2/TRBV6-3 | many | TGTGCCAGCAGTTACTGGACTAGCGGGACCAGTCTCTTC | CASSYWTSGTSLF
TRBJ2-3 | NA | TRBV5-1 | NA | TGCGCCAGCAGCTTGGAACGGATAGGGGGGGCAGATACGCAGTATTTT | CASSLERIGGADTQYF
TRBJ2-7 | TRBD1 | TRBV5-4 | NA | TGTGCCAGCAGCTTGTCTTCGACAGGGGCAAATACGGACGAGCAGTACTTC | CASSLSSTGANTDEQYF
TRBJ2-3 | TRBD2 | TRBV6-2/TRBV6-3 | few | TGTGCCAGCAGTTACAAGGCGGGAGTGAGCACAGATACGCAGTATTTT | CASSYKAGVSTDTQYF